The rows below give T cell receptor beta chains drawn from one sample of a study of T cells in Graves' hyperthyroidism and ophthalmopathy. TCRdb reanalysed the multiplex PCR reads using MiXCR and keeps one entry per CDR3 protein. The table has about 210,000 distinct CDR3 sequences, more than 15% seen once; the top ten hold roughly 50%. The sample taken for sequencing was blood. The receptors come from a man between 45 and 60 years old with Graves' hyperthyroidism. Each CDR3 is given with its conserved first and last residue. The D gene is left open where the match is weak. Rows may omit the clone size; those that give it use once, few, many or a size class.

V gene	J gene	D gene	clone size	CDR3 protein	CDR3 DNA
TRBV2	TRBJ2-1	-	few	CASSNPLVGNEQFF	TGTGCCAGCAGTAACCCGCTAGTAGGCAATGAGCAGTTCTTC
TRBV18	TRBJ2-1	-	few	CASSPPSGRGTYNEQFF	TGTGCCAGCTCACCACCGTCAGGCAGGGGAACCTACAATGAGCAGTTCTTC
TRBV29-1	TRBJ2-5	TRBD2	many	CSVDAAGEETQYF	TGCAGCGTTGACGCAGCGGGGGAAGAGACCCAGTACTTC
TRBV19	TRBJ2-2	TRBD2	-	CASSGTSGFGELFF	TGTGCCAGTAGCGGGACTAGCGGTTTTGGGGAGCTGTTTTTT
TRBV5-4	TRBJ2-1	-	-	CASSLDRGGYNEQFF	TGTGCCAGCAGCTTGGACCGAGGAGGGTACAATGAGCAGTTCTTC
TRBV6-5	TRBJ1-4	TRBD1	-	CASSYSPGQGGEKLFF	TGTGCCAGCAGTTACAGCCCCGGACAGGGTGGAGAAAAACTGTTTTTT
TRBV28	TRBJ2-1	TRBD1	many	CASSLWSGTGGNEQFF	TGTGCCAGCAGTTTATGGTCCGGGACAGGGGGGAATGAGCAGTTCTTC
TRBV2	TRBJ2-7	TRBD1	many	CASSQHPDRVRSYEQYF	TGTGCCAGCAGCCAACACCCGGACAGGGTCCGGAGTTACGAGCAGTACTTC
TRBV20-1	TRBJ2-3	TRBD1	many	CSASSRDRVGDTQYF	TGCAGTGCTAGCTCCCGGGACAGGGTGGGAGATACGCAGTATTTT
TRBV5-1	TRBJ1-2	-	-	CASRPAAAEGYTF	TGCGCCAGCCGCCCGGCGGCAGCCGAAGGCTACACCTTC
TRBV20-1	TRBJ2-5	-	-	CSAPGRDQETQYF	TGCAGTGCCCCCGGACGGGACCAAGAGACCCAGTACTTC
TRBV7-9	TRBJ1-5	TRBD1	few	CASSSTGAINQPQHF	TGTGCCAGCAGCTCCACAGGGGCGATCAATCAGCCCCAGCATTTT
TRBV11-3	TRBJ2-4	TRBD1	-	CASSSGGPGLSKNIQYF	TGTGCCAGCAGCTCAGGGGGCCCGGGACTCAGCAAAAACATTCAGTACTTC
TRBV2	TRBJ1-1	-	few	CASPMGQNTEAFF	TGTGCCAGCCCGATGGGCCAGAACACTGAAGCTTTCTTT
TRBV10-2	TRBJ2-7	-	few	CASSGRHNEQYF	TGCGCCAGCAGTGGCCGGCATAACGAGCAGTACTTC
TRBV28	TRBJ1-2	TRBD1	-	CASSQYRDRRNYGYTF	TGTGCCAGCAGCCAATACCGGGACAGGAGAAACTATGGCTACACCTTC
TRBV27	TRBJ2-7	-	many	CASSFRRGAYEQYF	TGTGCCAGCAGTTTTAGGCGGGGAGCCTACGAGCAGTACTTC
TRBV5-1	TRBJ2-7	TRBD1	-	CASSLAGQGDEQYF	TGCGCCAGCAGCTTGGCGGGACAGGGTGACGAGCAGTACTTC
TRBV2	TRBJ2-5	-	many	CASEAGHETQYF	TGTGCCAGCGAAGCGGGACACGAGACCCAGTACTTC
TRBV20-1	TRBJ2-3	TRBD2	many	CSAGSISRLAGRTDTQYF	TGCAGTGCTGGCTCCATCTCCAGACTAGCGGGGCGCACAGATACGCAGTATTTT
TRBV15	TRBJ2-1	TRBD2	few	CATSRDLGREWDGTYNEQFF	TGTGCCACCAGCAGAGATCTGGGGCGGGAGTGGGATGGGACCTACAATGAGCAGTTCTTC
TRBV11-2	TRBJ2-1	-	many	CASSSAGENNEQFF	TGTGCCAGCAGCTCCGCAGGGGAGAACAATGAGCAGTTCTTC
TRBV5-1	TRBJ2-1	-	many	CASSLVQGPYNEQFF	TGCGCCAGCAGTCTGGTCCAGGGCCCCTACAATGAGCAGTTCTTC
TRBV5-1	TRBJ2-5	TRBD2	-	CASSLGLAETQYF	TGCGCCAGCAGCTTAGGACTAGCGGAGACCCAGTACTTC
TRBV6-1	TRBJ1-1	-	few	CASRGRETQNTEAFF	TGTGCCAGCAGGGGAAGGGAGACACAGAACACTGAAGCTTTCTTT
TRBV3-1	TRBJ2-1	-	many	CASSPPGGEQFF	TGTGCCAGCAGCCCTCCCGGGGGTGAGCAGTTCTTC
TRBV25-1	TRBJ2-3	-	many	CASSEERLATDTQYF	TGTGCCAGCAGTGAAGAGCGGCTAGCGACAGATACGCAGTATTTT
TRBV20-1	TRBJ2-1	-	few	CSARDRHLGYNEQFF	TGCAGTGCTAGAGATCGGCACTTGGGCTACAATGAGCAGTTCTTC
TRBV5-4	TRBJ2-2	-	few	CASSPPDRGGTGELFF	TGTGCCAGCAGCCCCCCGGACAGAGGAGGCACCGGGGAGCTGTTTTTT
TRBV5-1	TRBJ2-3	-	few	CASSTLGDTQYF	TGCGCCAGCAGCACTTTAGGGGATACGCAGTATTTT
TRBV20-1	TRBJ2-4	TRBD2	many	CSATRTGTGGTAIQYF	TGCAGTGCTACCCGCACAGGGACGGGGGGGACGGCCATTCAGTACTTC
TRBV28	TRBJ2-3	-	many	CASSLDQDADYATQYF	TGTGCCAGCAGTTTGGACCAGGACGCCGATTATGCTACGCAGTATTTT
TRBV28	TRBJ2-7	-	-	CASSPGQLYEQYF	TGTGCCAGCAGTCCGGGACAACTCTACGAGCAGTACTTC